What follows are 26 T cell receptor beta chains derived from one specimen sequenced in a study of blood T cell repertoires in COVID-19. Here immunoSEQ multiplex PCR was the method, and the copy in TCRdb shows in-frame clones only, minus some. The sample carries some 250,000 clones, over 70% recorded once. Sample: peripheral blood. These receptor sequences come from a man aged 40-50 years with active or convalescent COVID-19.

The V gene is TRBV28, the J gene TRBJ1-1; 9 nucleotides align to TRBD1. The CDR3 has 16 amino acids. V lost 7 bases to trimming and J lost 3 bases; unmatched junction nucleotides: 12. Germline V gene data show CDR1 as MDHEN and CDR2 as SYDVKM. CDR3 coding DNA: TGTGCCAGCACCCATCGCCGGACAGGGGTCCACACTGAAGCTTTCTTT. Protein product: CASTHRRTGVHTEAFF.

The gene calls are TRBV11-1 and TRBJ1-1; 8 positions agree with TRBD1. CDR1 and CDR2 (germline): SGHAT, FQDESV (reference sequence). The CDR3 is 13 amino acids. The junction had 0 bases not matched to a gene; V was cut back by 3 bases and J by 3 bases. The DNA of the CDR3 is TGTGCCAGCAGCTTGACAGGGGACACTGAAGCTTTCTTT. Encoded protein: CASSLTGDTEAFF.

This clone was detected a few times. The rearrangement uses TRBV5-1 and TRBJ1-6; D unresolved. Germline CDR1 is SGHRS and CDR2 is YFSETQ. Between the trimmed V and J ends, which lost 0 bases and 7 bases, there was a span of 11 bases. The CDR3 consists of 15 residues. The CDR3, as DNA: TGCGCCAGCAGCTTGGACGCAGGTGGGAATTCACCCCTCCACTTT. Translated: CASSLDAGGNSPLHF. Filled out from reference TRBV5-1 and TRBJ1-6, the complete variable domain reads KAGVTQTPRYLIKTRGQQVTLSCSPISGHRSVSWYQQTPGQGLQFLFEYFSETQRNKGNFPGRFSGRQFSNSRSEMNVSTLELGDSALYLCASSLDAGGNSPLHFGNGTRLTVT.

This clone was seen a single time. The chain joins TRBV19 to TRBJ2-5, with TRBD2 matching over 7 bases. Germline-derived CDR1 and CDR2 are LNHDA and SQIVND (reference sequence). The CDR3 extends over 15 amino acids. The V segment lost 6 bases and the J segment 1 base; nucleotides outside the gene matches: 8. The CDR3 DNA follows: TGTGCCAGTAGCCTAACTAGCGTGGCCCAAGAGACCCAGTACTTC. Protein: CASSLTSVAQETQYF.

The rearrangement links TRBV28 to TRBJ1-2; possibly TRBD1 for D (6 bases). Trimming pared 6 bases from V and 4 bases from J, leaving 9 bases between. CDR3 length: 12 amino acids. Germline V gene lookup returns CDR1 MDHEN and CDR2 SYDVKM. CDR3 DNA: TGTGCCAGCAGCCAGACAGGCTATGGCTACACCTTC. Its protein product is CASSQTGYGYTF.

V is TRBV9 and J is TRBJ2-2, with 8 positions matching TRBD1. The V gene end was trimmed by 0 bases and the J gene end by 7 bases; junction bases not matched to a gene: 8. In germline, CDR1 is SGDLS, CDR2 YYNGEE. This CDR3 comprises 16 residues. The CDR3 spells CASSVVSQGAVGELFF. CDR3 coding DNA: TGTGCCAGCAGCGTAGTTTCGCAGGGGGCGGTCGGGGAGCTGTTTTTT.

The rearrangement joins TRBV11-2 to TRBJ1-2; TRBD1 aligns across 7 bases. Trimming cost V 5 bases and J 1 base; bases outside gene matches: 13. Germline-derived CDR1 and CDR2 are SGHAT and FQNNGV. The CDR3 spans 17 residues. The CDR3 DNA sequence: TGTGCCAGCAGCGAATACCCTCGGGACAGCATTAACTATGGCTACACCTTC. Protein product: CASSEYPRDSINYGYTF.

This chain joins TRBV11-2 and TRBJ1-1; no definite D call. The CDR3 loop spans 14 amino acids. Germline V gene sequence: CDR1 SGHAT, CDR2 FQNNGV. V was cut by 2 bases and J by 7 bases, with 14 bases left in between. The CDR3 DNA reads TGTGCCAGCAGCTTATCTCCCAGTACCTTTGAAGCTTTCTTT. Protein: CASSLSPSTFEAFF.

The chain recombines TRBV24-1 with TRBJ2-3, with D hard to call. Germline-derived CDR1 and CDR2 are KGHDR and SFDVKD. Trimming took off 10 bases at V and 1 base at J, with 14 bases between the two ends. The CDR3 consists of 14 residues. In DNA, the CDR3 is TGTGCCACGTCCGCGAGGAGACGCACAGATACGCAGTATTTT. This sequence encodes CATSARRRTDTQYF.

This clone is a singleton in its sample. The V and J genes are TRBV4-3 and TRBJ1-2; 9 positions agree with TRBD1. Germline V CDR1 and CDR2: LGHNA, YSLEER. The CDR3 length is 15 residues. V lost 0 bases, J lost 8 bases, and 7 bases stayed unmatched. This CDR3 is CASSQEDRGARGYTF. As DNA, the CDR3 is TGCGCCAGCAGCCAAGAGGACAGGGGCGCGAGAGGCTACACCTTC.

This sequence joins TRBV5-4 and TRBJ1-1; possible D gene TRBD1, 6 bases. Trimming removed 2 bases from V and 0 bases from J, with 8 bases in between. Germline V gives CDR1 SGHNT, CDR2 YYREEE (reference sequence). CDR3 length equals 14 residues. The CDR3 protein is CASSFTGLNTEAFF. Here the CDR3 DNA reads TGTGCCAGCAGCTTTACAGGGTTGAACACTGAAGCTTTCTTT.

The rearrangement links TRBV4-3 to TRBJ2-7; 8 bases match TRBD2. The CDR3 contains 17 residues. With 1 base clipped from V and 0 bases from J, the junction kept 8 bases outside the gene matches. CDR1 LGHNA and CDR2 YSLEER come from the germline V gene. The CDR3 DNA is TGCGCCAGCAGCCAAGGAATTAGCGGGGCCTTCTCCTACGAGCAGTACTTC. Translated: CASSQGISGAFSYEQYF.

The chain uses TRBV6-2 or TRBV6-3 and TRBJ2-5; TRBD2 aligns across 10 bases. V dropped 5 bases and J dropped 5; count of bases not matched to a gene: 8. The CDR3 is 15 amino acids. Germline CDR1 and CDR2: MNHEY and SVGEGT. CDR3 sequence reads: CASSLLAGLPETQYF. The CDR3 DNA sequence: TGTGCCAGCAGTCTACTAGCGGGGCTACCGGAGACCCAGTACTTC.

The rearrangement links TRBV5-6 to TRBJ2-5; TRBD1 might be the D (5 bases). CDR1 is SGHDT and CDR2 is YYEEEE in the germline V gene. The CDR3 covers 14 residues. Trimming stripped 2 bases from V and 5 bases from J, with 13 bases between. Here the CDR3 DNA reads TGTGCCAGCAGCTTAGACAGACGTTTGGAGACCCAGTACTTC. Residues: CASSLDRRLETQYF.

This clone came up once. The genes are TRBV10-3 and TRBJ1-2; D possibly corresponds to TRBD1 (5 bases). Deletions cut 6 bases from V and 0 bases from J, with 8 bases between. This CDR3 contains 13 residues. Germline CDR1 reads ENHRY; CDR2 reads SYGVKD. The CDR3 DNA is TGTGCCATCAGGGGGCTTTCTAACTATGGCTACACCTTC. Its protein is CAIRGLSNYGYTF.

The chain is built from TRBV24-1 and TRBJ2-5, with D possibly matching TRBD2 (6 bases). The V end was cut by 6 bases, the J end by 5 bases, with 18 bases between. The CDR3 extends over 15 amino acids. Germline-derived CDR1 and CDR2 are KGHDR and SFDVKD. The CDR3 DNA reads TGTGCCACCAGTACTGGGGGAGGTAGTATGGAGACCCAGTACTTC. The encoded protein is CATSTGGGSMETQYF.

Worth noting for this clone: This CDR3 is also generated by other DNA sequences in the sample. The rearrangement uses TRBV12-3 or TRBV12-4 and TRBJ1-2; D unresolved. The CDR3 contains 12 residues. V was cut by 6 bases and J by 8 bases, with 13 bases left in between. The CDR3 DNA sequence: TGTGCCAGCAGCTACCCCGGAGGCGGCTACACCTTC. It translates to CASSYPGGGYTF.

CDR3 amino acids: CASSLRQNGDTQYF. The CDR3 bases are TGTGCCAGCAGCTTAAGACAGAATGGGGATACGCAGTATTTT. The chain combines TRBV11-2 with TRBJ2-3; maybe TRBD1 (5 bases). The CDR3 runs 14 residues. CDR1 is SGHAT and CDR2 is FQNNGV in the germline V gene. V lost 2 bases and J lost 6, with 12 bases in between.

This CDR3 reads CASSLVVKETQYF. In DNA form, the CDR3 reads TGTGCCAGCAGCTTAGTAGTCAAAGAGACCCAGTACTTC. This chain links TRBV7-9 with TRBJ2-5; D remains ambiguous. The V and J ends lost 1 base and 3 bases respectively, with 6 bases between them. The V gene's germline CDR1 is SEHNR and CDR2 FQNEAQ (reference sequence). This CDR3 comprises 13 residues.

The chain carries TRBV27 and TRBJ2-7, with 7 bases that match TRBD1. This CDR3 comprises 14 residues. Trimming cost V 2 bases and J 5 bases; bases outside gene matches: 6. Germline V gene lookup returns CDR1 MNHEY and CDR2 SMNVEV (reference sequence). In DNA form, the CDR3 reads TGTGCCAGCAGTTTAGCTCAGGGGGTCGACGAGCAGTACTTC. Amino acid sequence: CASSLAQGVDEQYF.

The J gene is TRBJ1-1, the V gene TRBV6-2 or TRBV6-3; 8 bases match TRBD1. This CDR3 has 17 residues. CDR1 and CDR2 (germline): MNHEY, SVGEGT. The V and J ends lost 5 bases and 0 bases, in that order; junction bases with no gene match: 11. CDR3 protein: CASSPRDRSDMNTEAFF. DNA for the CDR3: TGTGCCAGCAGTCCCAGGGACAGGTCTGACATGAACACTGAAGCTTTCTTT.

The V and J genes are TRBV24-1 and TRBJ2-5; 9 nucleotides align to TRBD1. This CDR3 spans 15 amino acids. V dropped 3 bases and J dropped 4; count of bases not matched to a gene: 5. Germline V gene sequence: CDR1 KGHDR, CDR2 SFDVKD. The CDR3 loop is CATSDPGQGGETQYF. CDR3 DNA: TGTGCCACCAGTGATCCGGGACAGGGTGGAGAGACCCAGTACTTC.

This clone was counted between two and nine times. The CDR3 DNA is TGTGCCAGCAGCCCGCAGGGGGGAGCTAATTCACCCCTCCACTTT. It encodes CASSPQGGANSPLHF. The chain combines TRBV11-2 with TRBJ1-6, with 7 bases matching TRBD1. Trimming removed 5 bases from V and 6 bases from J; junction bases left unmatched: 7. Germline CDR1 SGHAT, CDR2 FQNNGV. CDR3 length: 15 residues.

J is TRBJ1-4 and V is TRBV15; D is unresolved. This CDR3 region has 13 residues. CDR1 is LNHNV and CDR2 is YYDKDF in the germline V gene (reference sequence). Trimming pared 0 bases from V and 4 bases from J, leaving 3 bases between. This CDR3 reads CATSRDLNEKLFF. As DNA, the CDR3 is TGTGCCACCAGCAGAGATCTTAATGAAAAACTGTTTTTT.

There are a few counts of this clone. CDR3 residues: CASSPVGGYNSPLHF. CDR3 in DNA: TGTGCCAGCAGCCCGGTCGGGGGTTATAATTCACCCCTCCACTTT. The gene calls are TRBV7-2 and TRBJ1-6; possible D gene TRBD1, 5 bases. From germline, CDR1 is SGHTA and CDR2 FQGNSA. V was clipped by 5 bases and J by 4 bases, with 12 bases between them. CDR3 size: 15 residues. Variable domain in full (rest from reference TRBV7-2 and TRBJ1-6): GAGVSQSPSNKVTEKGKDVELRCDPISGHTALYWYRQSLGQGLEFLIYFQGNSAPDKSGLPSDRFSAERTGGSVSTLTIQRTQQEDSAVYLCASSPVGGYNSPLHFGNGTRLTVT.

This clone was counted once. The V and J genes are TRBV5-1 and TRBJ1-3; 12 bases are shared with TRBD1. The CDR3 covers 16 residues. From germline, CDR1 is SGHRS and CDR2 YFSETQ. The junction had 3 bases not matched to a gene; V was cut back by 4 bases and J by 1 base. The CDR3 DNA is TGCGCCAGCAGCGTGGGACAGGGGGCTTCTGGAAACACCATATATTTT. This translates into CASSVGQGASGNTIYF.